The 14 T cell receptor beta chains reported below all come from one sample, sequenced in a study of CD8 T cells in Susac syndrome. cDNA came from about 0.5 to 1 ug RNA primed by random hexamers. TCRdb re-called the immunoSEQ multiplex PCR reads with MiXCR, one entry per CDR3 protein. The repertoire holds about 130,000 distinct CDR3 sequences, over 85% seen once, with 0.21% in the top ten. Sequenced: CD8+ T cells from PBMCs. The receptors stem from a human donor with Susac syndrome.

The chain links TRBV27 to TRBJ1-2; possible D gene TRBD1, 5 bases. The V end was cut by 2 bases, the J end by 4 bases, with 11 bases between. Germline assignment: CDR1 MNHEY and CDR2 SMNVEV (reference sequence). The CDR3 covers 14 residues. CDR3 sequence reads: CASSLGQGGYGYTF. CDR3 sequence (DNA): TGTGCCAGCAGTTTAGGCCAGGGTGGCTATGGCTACACCTTC.

V and J are TRBV6-4 and TRBJ2-1; TRBD2 is a possible D gene (5 bases). V was trimmed by 0 bases and J by 8 bases, leaving 8 bases between them. The CDR3 extends over 13 amino acids. CDR1 and CDR2 from the germline V gene are MRHNA and SNTAGT. CDR3 region: CASSDSSSDEQFF. CDR3 coding DNA: TGTGCCAGCAGTGACTCGAGTAGCGATGAGCAGTTCTTC.

V gene TRBV9 combines with J gene TRBJ2-6; TRBD1 matches 9 bases. The CDR3 length is 18 residues. V lost 5 bases to trimming and J lost 3 bases; unmatched junction nucleotides: 12. Germline V lookup: CDR1 SGDLS, CDR2 YYNGEE. CDR3 sequence reads: CASSGSGTGSFGANVLTF. The CDR3 region has the DNA TGTGCCAGCAGTGGCTCCGGGACAGGGAGTTTTGGGGCCAACGTCCTGACTTTC. The whole variable domain, filled in from reference TRBV9 and TRBJ2-6, reads DSGVTQTPKHLITATGQRVTLRCSPRSGDLSVYWYQQSLDQGLQFLIQYYNGEERAKGNILERFSAQQFPDLHSELNLSSLELGDSALYFCASSGSGTGSFGANVLTFGAGSRLTVL.

The chain employs TRBV20-1 and TRBJ2-3, with 10 bases matching TRBD2. The CDR3 has 20 residues. Germline CDR1 reads DFQATT; CDR2 reads SNEGSKA (reference sequence). J lost 0 bases, V lost 0 bases, and 15 bases had no gene match. The CDR3 protein is CSARDEDLGTSALSTDTQYF. In nucleotides, the CDR3 is TGCAGTGCTAGAGATGAAGACCTCGGGACTAGCGCCCTTAGCACAGATACGCAGTATTTT.

The chain joins TRBV7-9 to TRBJ1-4, with 9 bases identical to TRBD1. The junction had 8 bases not matched to a gene; V was cut back by 4 bases and J by 8 bases. The CDR3 sequence is 15 residues long. Germline loops: CDR1 SEHNR, CDR2 FQNEAQ (reference sequence). This chain's CDR3 is CASSSRDRAYEKLFF. The CDR3 nucleotides are TGTGCCAGCAGCTCCCGGGACAGGGCCTACGAAAAACTGTTTTTT.

J is TRBJ2-7 and V is TRBV30; D unclear. In germline, CDR1 is GTSNPN, CDR2 SVGIG (reference sequence). V gave up 0 bases and J gave up 6 bases, with 9 bases separating them. This CDR3 is built from 12 residues. Here the CDR3 reads CAWSVSRAEQYF. CDR3 nucleotides: TGTGCCTGGAGTGTCTCCCGAGCCGAGCAGTACTTC.

Written as DNA, the CDR3 is TGTGCCAGCAGCTGGGGGGGATTTAGCACAGATACGCAGTATTTT. It encodes CASSWGGFSTDTQYF. The genes are TRBV5-4 and TRBJ2-3; 7 bases align to TRBD2. V shed 3 bases and J 0 bases; nucleotides not matched to a gene: 4. This CDR3 has 15 amino acids. Germline loops: CDR1 SGHNT, CDR2 YYREEE (reference sequence).

The chain couples TRBV30 to TRBJ1-2, with D possibly being TRBD1 (5 bases). Germline V CDR1 and CDR2: GTSNPN, SVGIG (reference sequence). V was pared by 2 bases and J by 8 bases, with 21 bases between. CDR3 size: 15 residues. DNA of the CDR3: TGTGCCTGGAGTACCGAGGGGACCTCCCGTGCGGGCTACACCTTC. Amino acids: CAWSTEGTSRAGYTF. Complete variable domain (other parts from reference TRBV30 and TRBJ1-2): SQTIHQWPATLVQPVGSPLSLECTVEGTSNPNLYWYRQAAGRGLQLLFYSVGIGQISSEVPQNLSASRPQDRQFILSSKKLLLSDSGFYLCAWSTEGTSRAGYTFGSGTRLTVV.

The chain recombines TRBV5-8 with TRBJ2-5, with TRBD1 matching over 10 bases. CDR3 length: 14 amino acids. V lost 4 bases and J lost 2; bases outside the gene matches: 2. Germline V gene sequence: CDR1 SGHTS, CDR2 YDEGEE. The CDR3 loop is CASSTGQGQETQYF. For the CDR3, the DNA is TGTGCCAGCAGCACGGGACAGGGGCAAGAGACCCAGTACTTC. Full variable domain (remainder filled in from reference TRBV5-8 and TRBJ2-5): EAGVTQSPTHLIKTRGQQATLRCSPISGHTSVYWYQQALGLGLQFLLWYDEGEERNRGNFPPRFSGRQFPNYSSELNVNALELEDSALYLCASSTGQGQETQYFGPGTRLLVL.

This clonotype occurred once. The chain employs TRBV5-6 and TRBJ2-7; no reliable D call. The germline V gene encodes CDR1 SGHDT and CDR2 YYEEEE. CDR3 size: 13 residues. Trimming stripped 3 bases from V and 4 bases from J, with 11 bases between. CDR3 coding DNA: TGTGCCAGCAGCTCAAACGTGCGATACGAGCAGTACTTC. Translation gives CASSSNVRYEQYF. The whole variable domain, remainder taken from reference TRBV5-6 and TRBJ2-7, is DAGVTQSPTHLIKTRGQQVTLRCSPKSGHDTVSWYQQALGQGPQFIFQYYEEEERQRGNFPDRFSGHQFPNYSSELNVNALLLGDSALYLCASSSNVRYEQYFGPGTRLTVT.

V gene TRBV9 combines with J gene TRBJ2-2; D may be TRBD2 (5 bases). This CDR3 has 12 amino acids. Germline values: CDR1 SGDLS, CDR2 YYNGEE. V dropped 7 bases and J dropped 7 bases, with 11 bases sitting between them. CDR3 nucleotides: TGTGCCAGCCATAGGAGCGGCGGGGAGCTGTTTTTT. Protein sequence: CASHRSGGELFF.

The chain combines TRBV30 with TRBJ1-1; the D is unclear. CDR3 length: 15 residues. V shed 0 bases and J shed 1 base, with 12 bases lying between them. Germline V gene lookup returns CDR1 GTSNPN and CDR2 SVGIG (reference sequence). CDR3 nucleotides: TGTGCCTGGAGTGTACTAGGGATCGGGAACACTGAAGCTTTCTTT. It specifies CAWSVLGIGNTEAFF.

V and J are TRBV20-1 and TRBJ1-5; the D gene is possibly TRBD1 (6 bases). V lost 3 bases, J lost 4 bases, and 10 bases lay in between. Germline CDR1 and CDR2: DFQATT and SNEGSKA (reference sequence). CDR3 size: 13 residues. CDR3: CSASSRGNQPQHF. The CDR3 bases are TGCAGTGCTAGTTCCAGGGGTAATCAGCCCCAGCATTTT.

This clonotype appeared a single time. The gene calls are TRBV25-1 and TRBJ1-5; unclear D gene. The germline V gene has CDR1 MGHDK and CDR2 SYGVNS. The length of the CDR3 is 15 residues. Deletions cut 1 base from V and 0 bases from J, with 7 bases between. The DNA for the CDR3 is TGTGCCAGCAGTGAATCCCAAGATAGCAATCAGCCCCAGCATTTT. This gives the protein CASSESQDSNQPQHF.